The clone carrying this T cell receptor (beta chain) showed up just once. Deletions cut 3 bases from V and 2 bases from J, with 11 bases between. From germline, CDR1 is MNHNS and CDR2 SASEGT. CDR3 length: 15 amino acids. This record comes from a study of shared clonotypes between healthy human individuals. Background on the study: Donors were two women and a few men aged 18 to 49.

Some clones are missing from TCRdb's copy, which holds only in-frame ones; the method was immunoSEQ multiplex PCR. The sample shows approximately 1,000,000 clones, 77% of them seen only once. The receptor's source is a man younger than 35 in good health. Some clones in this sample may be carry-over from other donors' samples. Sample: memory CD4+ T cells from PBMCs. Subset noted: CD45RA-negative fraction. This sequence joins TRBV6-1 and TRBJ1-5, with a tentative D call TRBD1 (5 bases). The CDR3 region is CASSEGPGGNQPQHF. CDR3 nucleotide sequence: TGTGCCAGCAGTGAGGGGCCGGGGGGCAATCAGCCCCAGCATTTT.